This T cell receptor beta chain appears in the sequencing data of a study of blood T cell repertoires in COVID-19. Looking at the study overall: Specimens from acute and convalescent COVID-19 originated in the United States, Italy and Spain.

Libraries were prepared by immunoSEQ multiplex PCR; TCRdb keeps only in-frame clonotypes and omits some of them. The sample contains about 210,000 clones, about 83% of which appear only once. CDR3 length: 13 amino acids. Per germline, CDR1 MNHEY and CDR2 SVGEGT. V lost 2 bases and J lost 3, with 8 bases in between. Sequencing was done on a sample of peripheral blood. The TCR was taken from a man aged 50 to 60 with active or convalescent COVID-19. J is TRBJ2-7 and V is TRBV6-2 or TRBV6-3, with D tentatively TRBD1 (5 bases). CDR3 protein: CASSYRGIYEQYF. For the CDR3, the DNA is TGTGCCAGCAGTTACAGGGGCATCTACGAGCAGTACTTC.